The 8 T cell receptor beta chains presented below share a single source sample, sequenced in a study of cytomegalovirus exposure and HLA in healthy donors. In the PCR, 60 Vbeta and 13 Jbeta primers were used. TCRdb's copy holds only in-frame clones and misses some; the assay was immunoSEQ multiplex PCR. This sample has about 140,000 clones, with almost 85% found just once. The sequencing input was PBMCs. The receptors were sampled from a man younger than 30 in good health and CMV-seropositive.

The chain has TRBV7-2 and TRBJ2-4; D is unresolved. Trimming left V 4 bases short and J 0 bases short, with 16 bases between. The CDR3 loop spans 17 amino acids. Germline V gene data show CDR1 as SGHTA and CDR2 as FQGNSA. CDR3 residues: CASSSQTGGGAKNIQYF. The DNA for the CDR3 is TGTGCCAGCAGCTCCCAGACGGGTGGTGGAGCCAAAAACATTCAGTACTTC.

The chain has TRBV27 and TRBJ2-1, with 14 nucleotides matching TRBD2. CDR1 and CDR2 (germline): MNHEY, SMNVEV (reference sequence). The V gene end was trimmed by 6 bases and the J gene end by 5 bases; junction bases not matched to a gene: 12. The length of the CDR3 is 18 residues. Here the CDR3 DNA reads TGTGCCAGCAGCTTAACCGGGACTAGCGGGAGTAGCGACAATGAGCAGTTCTTC. Its translation: CASSLTGTSGSSDNEQFF.

The chain employs TRBV28 and TRBJ2-7; 9 bases line up with TRBD1. This CDR3 contains 15 residues. The V segment lost 6 bases and the J segment 0 bases; nucleotides outside the gene matches: 6. Per germline, CDR1 MDHEN and CDR2 SYDVKM. The CDR3 DNA reads as TGTGCCAGCAGAAGACAGGGGGTGAGCTCCTACGAGCAGTACTTC. This translates into CASRRQGVSSYEQYF.

The chain carries TRBV11-3 and TRBJ1-1; 7 bases are shared with TRBD1. The length of the CDR3 is 11 residues. The junction had 0 bases not matched to a gene; V was cut back by 8 bases and J by 3 bases. From germline, CDR1 is SGHNT and CDR2 YENEEA. For the CDR3, the DNA is TGTGCCAGCCAGGGGGACACTGAAGCTTTCTTT. This gives the protein CASQGDTEAFF.

The chain has TRBV7-6 and TRBJ2-2, with TRBD1 identical over 8 bases. Germline CDR1 and CDR2: SGHVS and FNYEAQ. Unmatched junction bases numbered 8, after V lost 1 base and J lost 4 bases. CDR3 length: 17 amino acids. CDR3: CASSLDSRTGSTGELFF. In nucleotides, the CDR3 is TGTGCCAGCAGCTTAGATTCAAGGACAGGGAGCACCGGGGAGCTGTTTTTT.

V gene TRBV27 combines with J gene TRBJ1-1; unclear D gene. Trimming stripped 1 base from V and 7 bases from J, with 10 bases between. The CDR3 has 13 amino acids. CDR1 and CDR2 (germline): MNHEY, SMNVEV (reference sequence). The CDR3, as DNA: TGTGCCAGCAGTTTATGGGTGGGGAGTGAAGCTTTCTTT. Translation: CASSLWVGSEAFF.

The V and J genes are TRBV7-9 and TRBJ1-1; D is unclear. The CDR3 has 13 amino acids. V was clipped by 4 bases and J by 1 base, with 7 bases between them. CDR1 is SEHNR and CDR2 is FQNEAQ in the germline V gene (reference sequence). The CDR3 nucleotides are TGTGCCAGCAGCTCCTATGGGAACACTGAAGCTTTCTTT. It is translated as CASSSYGNTEAFF.

The V and J genes are TRBV2 and TRBJ2-5; 8 bases are a match to TRBD2. CDR3 length: 13 amino acids. V was pared by 5 bases and J by 7 bases, with 6 bases of the junction left unmatched. CDR1 is SNHLY and CDR2 is FYNNEI in the germline V gene. DNA of the CDR3: TGTGCCAGCAGTACTAGCGGTCGTGGGACCCAGTACTTC. Amino acid sequence: CASSTSGRGTQYF.